This TCR beta chain was obtained from a study of cytomegalovirus exposure and HLA in healthy donors. Study-wide results and caveats: A classifier reportedly called cytomegalovirus status with high sensitivity and specificity.

Looked up from germline, CDR1 is MGHDK and CDR2 is SYGVNS. This CDR3 is 17 amino acids long. V lost 6 bases to trimming and J lost 7 bases; unmatched junction nucleotides: 15. Both 60 Vbeta primers and 13 Jbeta primers went into the PCR. Only in-frame clones appear in the TCRdb table, and some are missing; sequencing was by immunoSEQ multiplex PCR. This table holds roughly 200,000 clones, approximately 87% found once. Worth noting for this clone: The antigen is not known.

V and J are TRBV25-1 and TRBJ1-6; 7 bases line up with TRBD1. The clonotype comes from a young man in good health and CMV-seronegative. The sequenced material came from PBMCs. The CDR3 protein is CASRAQSGTVLNSPLHF. The DNA for the CDR3 is TGTGCCAGCAGAGCACAGTCCGGGACAGTGTTAAATTCACCCCTCCACTTT.